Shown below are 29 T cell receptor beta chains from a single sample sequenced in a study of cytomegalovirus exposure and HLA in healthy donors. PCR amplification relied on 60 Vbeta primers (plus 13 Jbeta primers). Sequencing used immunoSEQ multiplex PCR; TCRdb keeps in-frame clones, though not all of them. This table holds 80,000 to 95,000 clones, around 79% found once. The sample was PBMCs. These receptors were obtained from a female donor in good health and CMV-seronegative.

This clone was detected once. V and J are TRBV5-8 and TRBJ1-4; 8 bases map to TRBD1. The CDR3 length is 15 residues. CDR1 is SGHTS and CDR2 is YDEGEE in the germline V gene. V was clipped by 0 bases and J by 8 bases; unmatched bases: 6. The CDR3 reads CASSLGQGAGEKLFF. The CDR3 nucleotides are TGTGCCAGCAGCTTGGGGCAGGGGGCCGGCGAAAAACTGTTTTTT.

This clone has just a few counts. In nucleotides, the CDR3 is TGTGCCAGCAGCCCGGGGACACTGGGGAAGGACACTGAAGCTTTCTTT. Its protein product is CASSPGTLGKDTEAFF. V usage is TRBV4-2 and J usage is TRBJ1-1; D might be TRBD1 (6 bases). Trimming stripped 4 bases from V and 3 bases from J, with 18 bases between. Germline assignment: CDR1 LGHNA and CDR2 YNFKEQ. CDR3 length: 16 residues.

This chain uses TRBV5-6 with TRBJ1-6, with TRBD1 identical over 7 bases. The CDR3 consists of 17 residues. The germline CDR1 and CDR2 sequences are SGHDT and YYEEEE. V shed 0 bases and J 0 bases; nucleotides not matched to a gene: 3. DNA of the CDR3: TGTGCCAGCAGCTTGGGGGCAGGGGGCTCCTATAATTCACCCCTCCACTTT. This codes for CASSLGAGGSYNSPLHF.

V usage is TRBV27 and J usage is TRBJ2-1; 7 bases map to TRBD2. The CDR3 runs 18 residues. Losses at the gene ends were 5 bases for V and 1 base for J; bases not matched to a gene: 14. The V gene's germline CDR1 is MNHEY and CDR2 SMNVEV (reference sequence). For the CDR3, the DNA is TGTGCCAGCAGTCCCACTCACCGGAGCGGGATTTCCTACAATGAGCAGTTCTTC. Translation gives CASSPTHRSGISYNEQFF.

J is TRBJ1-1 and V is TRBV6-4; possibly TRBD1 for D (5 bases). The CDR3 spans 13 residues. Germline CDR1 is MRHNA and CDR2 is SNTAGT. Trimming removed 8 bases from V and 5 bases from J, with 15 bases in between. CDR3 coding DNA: TGTGCCAGCCAATCCCGGGCAGGGACTGAAGCTTTCTTT. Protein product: CASQSRAGTEAFF.

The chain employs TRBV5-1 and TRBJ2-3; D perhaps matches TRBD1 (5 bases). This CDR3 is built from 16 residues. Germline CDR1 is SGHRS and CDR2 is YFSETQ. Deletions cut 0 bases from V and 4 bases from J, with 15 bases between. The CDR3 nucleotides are TGCGCCAGCAGCTTGGCCAGGTATTTCAGGGCAGATACGCAGTATTTT. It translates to CASSLARYFRADTQYF.

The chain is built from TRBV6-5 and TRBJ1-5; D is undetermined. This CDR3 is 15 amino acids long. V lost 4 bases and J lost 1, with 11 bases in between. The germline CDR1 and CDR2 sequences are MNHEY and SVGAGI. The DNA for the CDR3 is TGTGCCAGCAGTTTCTCCCGTCTAAGCAATCAGCCCCAGCATTTT. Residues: CASSFSRLSNQPQHF.

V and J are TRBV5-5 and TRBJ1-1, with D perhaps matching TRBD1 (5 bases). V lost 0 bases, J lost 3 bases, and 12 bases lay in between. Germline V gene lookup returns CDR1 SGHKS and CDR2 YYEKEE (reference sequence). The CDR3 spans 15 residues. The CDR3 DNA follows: TGTGCCAGCAGCTTGGAACAGGCTCGGGACACTGAAGCTTTCTTT. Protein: CASSLEQARDTEAFF.

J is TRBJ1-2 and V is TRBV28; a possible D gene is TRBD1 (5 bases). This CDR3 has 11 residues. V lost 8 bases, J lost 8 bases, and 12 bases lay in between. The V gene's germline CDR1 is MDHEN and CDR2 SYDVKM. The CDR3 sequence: CASRRDLGYTF. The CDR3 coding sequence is TGTGCCAGCCGACGGGACTTGGGCTACACCTTC.

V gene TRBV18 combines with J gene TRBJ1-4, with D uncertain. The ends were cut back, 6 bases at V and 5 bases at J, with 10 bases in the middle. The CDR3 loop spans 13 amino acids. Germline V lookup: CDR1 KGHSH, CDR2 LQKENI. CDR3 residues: CASSAGQNEKLFF. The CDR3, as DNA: TGTGCCAGCTCGGCGGGCCAGAATGAAAAACTGTTTTTT.

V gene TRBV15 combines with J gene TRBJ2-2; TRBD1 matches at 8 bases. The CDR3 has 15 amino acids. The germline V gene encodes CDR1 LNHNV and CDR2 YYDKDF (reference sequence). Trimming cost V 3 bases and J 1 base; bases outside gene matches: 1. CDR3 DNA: TGTGCCACCAGCAGCGACAGGGGGAACACCGGGGAGCTGTTTTTT. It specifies CATSSDRGNTGELFF.

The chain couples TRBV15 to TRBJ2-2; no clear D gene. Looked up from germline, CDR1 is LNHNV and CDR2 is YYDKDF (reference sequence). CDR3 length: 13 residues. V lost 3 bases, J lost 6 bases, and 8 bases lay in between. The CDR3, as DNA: TGTGCCACCAGCAGTCCCGAGGCCGGGGAGCTGTTTTTT. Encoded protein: CATSSPEAGELFF.

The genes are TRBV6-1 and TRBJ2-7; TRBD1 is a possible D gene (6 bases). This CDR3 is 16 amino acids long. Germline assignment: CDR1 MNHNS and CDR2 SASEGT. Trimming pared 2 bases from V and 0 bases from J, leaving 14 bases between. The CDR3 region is CASSERWPGASYEQYF. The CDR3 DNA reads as TGTGCCAGCAGTGAAAGGTGGCCAGGGGCCTCCTACGAGCAGTACTTC.

CDR3 coding DNA: TGTGCCAGCAGTCCTCCGATTATTAGCGGGAGGGCCGGGGAAGAGACCCAGTACTTC. This gives the protein CASSPPIISGRAGEETQYF. The chain has TRBV28 and TRBJ2-5, with TRBD2 matching 11 bases. With V trimmed by 5 bases and J by 3 bases, 17 bases remained unmatched. The CDR3 covers 19 residues. The germline gives CDR1 MDHEN, CDR2 SYDVKM.

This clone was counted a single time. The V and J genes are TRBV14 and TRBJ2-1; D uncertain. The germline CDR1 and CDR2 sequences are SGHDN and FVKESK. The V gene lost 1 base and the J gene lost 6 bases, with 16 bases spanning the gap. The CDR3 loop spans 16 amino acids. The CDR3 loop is CASSQGPLLRGNEQFF. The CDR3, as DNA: TGTGCCAGCAGCCAAGGCCCCCTCCTTAGAGGCAATGAGCAGTTCTTC.

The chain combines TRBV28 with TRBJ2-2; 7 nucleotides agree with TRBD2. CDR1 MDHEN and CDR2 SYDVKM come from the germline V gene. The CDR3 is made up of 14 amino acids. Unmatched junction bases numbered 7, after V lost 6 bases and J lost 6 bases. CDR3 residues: CASSSAGVAGELFF. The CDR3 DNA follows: TGTGCCAGCAGCTCGGCGGGGGTGGCCGGGGAGCTGTTTTTT.

The CDR3 is CASTRAGTGSHEQYF. The CDR3 DNA reads as TGTGCCAGCACCAGAGCAGGGACAGGAAGCCACGAGCAGTACTTC. The chain joins TRBV28 to TRBJ2-7, with TRBD1 identical over 8 bases. CDR1 is MDHEN, CDR2 SYDVKM, per germline. CDR3 length equals 15 residues. Trimming took 7 bases from V and 5 from J; bases not matched to a gene: 13.

The CDR3 region is CASSLQGGGNQPQHF. In DNA form, the CDR3 reads TGCGCCAGCAGCTTACAGGGTGGTGGCAATCAGCCCCAGCATTTT. The chain links TRBV5-1 to TRBJ1-5; tentative D call: TRBD1 (6 bases). Germline CDR1 is SGHRS and CDR2 is YFSETQ. This CDR3 has 15 amino acids. V shed 2 bases and J shed 2 bases, with 11 bases lying between them.

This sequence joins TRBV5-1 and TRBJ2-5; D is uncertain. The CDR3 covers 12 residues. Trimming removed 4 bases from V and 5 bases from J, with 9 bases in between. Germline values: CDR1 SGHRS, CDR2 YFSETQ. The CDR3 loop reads CASSELRETQYF. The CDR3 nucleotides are TGCGCCAGCAGCGAACTAAGGGAGACCCAGTACTTC.

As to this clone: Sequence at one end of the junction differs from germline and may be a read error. CDR3 protein: CVSSDPGGGTGDEKLFF. The CDR3 DNA reads as TGTGTCAGCAGTGACCCGGGCGGCGGGACAGGGGATGAAAAACTGTTTTTT. V is TRBV25-1 and J is TRBJ1-4, with 10 bases that match TRBD1. The length of the CDR3 is 17 residues. CDR1 and CDR2 from the germline V gene are MGHDK and SYGVNS.

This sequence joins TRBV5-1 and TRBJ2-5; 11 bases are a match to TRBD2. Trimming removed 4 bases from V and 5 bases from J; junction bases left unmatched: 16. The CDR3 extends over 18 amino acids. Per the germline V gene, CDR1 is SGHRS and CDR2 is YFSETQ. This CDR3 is CASSGPGLADRGWETQYF. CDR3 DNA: TGCGCCAGCAGCGGACCGGGACTAGCGGACCGAGGTTGGGAGACCCAGTACTTC.

CDR3 protein: CASSPGTGGQTGELFF. CDR3 nucleotides: TGTGCCAGCTCCCCCGGGACAGGGGGCCAAACCGGGGAGCTGTTTTTT. J is TRBJ2-2 and V is TRBV18, with TRBD1 identical over 12 bases. The CDR3 covers 16 residues. Germline V gene sequence: CDR1 KGHSH, CDR2 LQKENI. V gave up 6 bases and J gave up 5 bases; unmatched junction bases: 7.

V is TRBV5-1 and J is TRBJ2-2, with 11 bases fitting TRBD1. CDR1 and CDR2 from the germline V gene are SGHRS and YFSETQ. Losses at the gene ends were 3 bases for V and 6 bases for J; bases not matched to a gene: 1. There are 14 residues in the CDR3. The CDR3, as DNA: TGCGCCAGCAGCTCGGGACAGGGGGCCGGGGAGCTGTTTTTT. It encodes CASSSGQGAGELFF.

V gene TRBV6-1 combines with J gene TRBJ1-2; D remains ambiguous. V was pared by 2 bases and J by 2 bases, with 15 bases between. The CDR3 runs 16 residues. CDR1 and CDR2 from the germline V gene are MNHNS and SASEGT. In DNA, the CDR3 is TGTGCCAGCAGTGAATCCCACCAACAGCTGAACTATGGCTACACCTTC. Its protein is CASSESHQQLNYGYTF.

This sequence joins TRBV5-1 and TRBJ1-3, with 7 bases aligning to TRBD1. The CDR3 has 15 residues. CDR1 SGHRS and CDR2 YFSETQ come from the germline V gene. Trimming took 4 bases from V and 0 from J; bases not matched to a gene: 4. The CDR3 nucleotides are TGCGCCAGCAGCGTAGGGACAGCCTCTGGAAACACCATATATTTT. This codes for CASSVGTASGNTIYF. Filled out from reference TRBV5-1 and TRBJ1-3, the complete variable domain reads KAGVTQTPRYLIKTRGQQVTLSCSPISGHRSVSWYQQTPGQGLQFLFEYFSETQRNKGNFPGRFSGRQFSNSRSEMNVSTLELGDSALYLCASSVGTASGNTIYFGEGSWLTVV.

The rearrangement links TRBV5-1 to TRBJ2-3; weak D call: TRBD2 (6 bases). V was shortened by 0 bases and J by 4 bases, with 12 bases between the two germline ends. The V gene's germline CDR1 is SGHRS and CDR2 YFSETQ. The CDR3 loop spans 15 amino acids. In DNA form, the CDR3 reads TGCGCCAGCAGCTTGGGCGGCGGGACCGCAGATACGCAGTATTTT. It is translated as CASSLGGGTADTQYF.

CDR3 sequence (DNA): TGTGCCAGCTCACCTCCGGGACACAGTTTACAGTATTTT. Translating gives CASSPPGHSLQYF. The chain has TRBV18 and TRBJ2-3, with a possible D match to TRBD1 (6 bases). Germline lookup yields CDR1 KGHSH and CDR2 LQKENI. This CDR3 has 13 amino acids. V lost 3 bases and J lost 12, with 16 bases in between.

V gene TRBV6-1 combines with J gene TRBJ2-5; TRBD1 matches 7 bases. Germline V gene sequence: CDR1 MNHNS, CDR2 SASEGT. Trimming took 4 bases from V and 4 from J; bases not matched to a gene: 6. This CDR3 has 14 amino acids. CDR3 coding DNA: TGTGCCAGCAGTGTCGACAGGGTAAGAGAGACCCAGTACTTC. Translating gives CASSVDRVRETQYF.

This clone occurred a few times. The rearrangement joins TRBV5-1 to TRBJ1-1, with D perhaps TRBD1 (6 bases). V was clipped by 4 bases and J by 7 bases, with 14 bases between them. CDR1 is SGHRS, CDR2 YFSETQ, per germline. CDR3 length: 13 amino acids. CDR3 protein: CASSPRTEHEAFF. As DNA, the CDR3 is TGCGCCAGCAGCCCTCGGACAGAGCATGAAGCTTTCTTT.